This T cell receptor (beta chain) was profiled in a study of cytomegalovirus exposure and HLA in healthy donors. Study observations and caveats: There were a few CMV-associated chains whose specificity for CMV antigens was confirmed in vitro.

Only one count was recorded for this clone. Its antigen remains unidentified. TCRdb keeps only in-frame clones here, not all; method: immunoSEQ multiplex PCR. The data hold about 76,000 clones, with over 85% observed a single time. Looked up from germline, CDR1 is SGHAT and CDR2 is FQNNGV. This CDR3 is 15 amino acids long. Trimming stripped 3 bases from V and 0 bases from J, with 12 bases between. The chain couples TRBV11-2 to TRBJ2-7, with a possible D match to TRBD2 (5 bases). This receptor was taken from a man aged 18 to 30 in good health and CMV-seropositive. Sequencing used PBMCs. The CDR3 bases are TGTGCCAGCAGCTTTCGGGGAATTAGCTCCTACGAGCAGTACTTC. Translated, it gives CASSFRGISSYEQYF.